This TCR beta chain was sequenced during a study of cytomegalovirus exposure and HLA in healthy donors. The study, taken as a whole, reports: TCR beta V- and J-gene trimming was later associated with a missense DCLRE1C variant.

The PCR used 60 Vbeta and 13 Jbeta primers. Using immunoSEQ multiplex PCR, the repertoire was profiled, and TCRdb retains in-frame clones only, with some absent. The sample consists of approximately 54,000 clones, less than 85% of them appearing once. The sample holds one count of this clone. Its matching antigen is unknown. This TCR came from a woman under 30 in good health and CMV-seronegative. Source material: PBMCs.

The CDR3 bases are TGTGCCAGCAGCGTAGGCGCGTCGGGCACCGGGGAGCTGTTTTTT. Residues: CASSVGASGTGELFF. The genes are TRBV9 and TRBJ2-2; D uncertain. The CDR3 loop spans 15 amino acids. Germline-derived CDR1 and CDR2 are SGDLS and YYNGEE. Trimming cost V 0 bases and J 4 bases, with 10 bases left between them.